This T cell receptor beta chain stems from a study of cytomegalovirus exposure and HLA in healthy donors. Per germline, CDR1 SGDLS and CDR2 YYNGEE. The CDR3 spans 14 residues. V was pared by 6 bases and J by 6 bases, with 18 bases between. This PCR relied on a set of 60 Vbeta primers and 13 Jbeta primers. As processed by the authors: Around 80 million unique TCR beta chains, roughly 11 million of them shared, were counted by a later analysis. Only in-frame clones appear in the TCRdb table, and some are missing; sequencing was by immunoSEQ multiplex PCR. Clone size and the V and J calls come from that table; the DNA yielded D and trimming. Of roughly 200,000 clones detected, about four fifths appear once; the ten largest clones hold 2.9%. Points on this clone: As yet, its antigen is unknown.

General study results and limits: Testing in vitro showed a few CMV-associated chains specific for CMV antigens. TCR beta V segments were, for the most part, productive about 87% or about 30% of the time in an earlier analysis.

This chain connects TRBV9 to TRBJ1-1; tentative D call: TRBD1 (5 bases). The sequencing input was PBMCs. This sequence originates from a female donor in good health and CMV-seronegative. The CDR3 region is CASTPRWGEPEAFF. The CDR3 nucleotides are TGTGCCAGCACCCCCCGGTGGGGGGAGCCTGAAGCTTTCTTT.